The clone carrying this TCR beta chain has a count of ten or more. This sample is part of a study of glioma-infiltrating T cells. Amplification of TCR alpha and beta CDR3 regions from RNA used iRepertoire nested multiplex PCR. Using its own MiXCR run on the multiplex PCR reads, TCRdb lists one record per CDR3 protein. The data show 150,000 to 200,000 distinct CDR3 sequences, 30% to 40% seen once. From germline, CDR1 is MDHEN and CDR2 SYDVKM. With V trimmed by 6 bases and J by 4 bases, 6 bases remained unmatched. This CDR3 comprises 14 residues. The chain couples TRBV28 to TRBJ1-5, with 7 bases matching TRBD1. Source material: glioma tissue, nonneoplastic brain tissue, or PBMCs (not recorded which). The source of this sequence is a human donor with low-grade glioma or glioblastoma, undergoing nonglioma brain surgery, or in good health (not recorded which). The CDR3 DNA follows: TGTGCCAGCAGGCGACAGGGTCCAAATCAGCCCCAGCATTTT. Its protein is CASRRQGPNQPQHF.